The T cell receptor beta chain described here comes from a study of beta chain features in type 1 diabetes. Naive, central memory, regulatory and stem cell-like memory cells within the CD4+ compartment were sorted using CD45RO/CCR7/CD25/CD127/CD95/CD27. Sorted populations all had greater than 95% purity. The whole isolated RNA underwent reverse transcription, so sequencing captured expressed TCRB transcripts. Profiled with immunoSEQ multiplex PCR; TCRdb holds only in-frame clones, not every one. The repertoire holds a few hundred thousand clones, with roughly 14% as singletons. The CDR3 sequence is 8 residues long. V was trimmed by 5 bases and J by 15 bases, leaving 6 bases between them. CDR1 SGHAT and CDR2 FQNNGV come from the germline V gene. This clone came up a few times.

Sequenced material: naive CD4+ T cells from blood. This TCR was recovered from a man aged 25 to 45 in good health. The chain uses TRBV11-2 and TRBJ2-3; D is undetermined. CDR3 bases: TGTGCCAGCAGCCGCGCCTATTTT. Translated: CASSRAYF.